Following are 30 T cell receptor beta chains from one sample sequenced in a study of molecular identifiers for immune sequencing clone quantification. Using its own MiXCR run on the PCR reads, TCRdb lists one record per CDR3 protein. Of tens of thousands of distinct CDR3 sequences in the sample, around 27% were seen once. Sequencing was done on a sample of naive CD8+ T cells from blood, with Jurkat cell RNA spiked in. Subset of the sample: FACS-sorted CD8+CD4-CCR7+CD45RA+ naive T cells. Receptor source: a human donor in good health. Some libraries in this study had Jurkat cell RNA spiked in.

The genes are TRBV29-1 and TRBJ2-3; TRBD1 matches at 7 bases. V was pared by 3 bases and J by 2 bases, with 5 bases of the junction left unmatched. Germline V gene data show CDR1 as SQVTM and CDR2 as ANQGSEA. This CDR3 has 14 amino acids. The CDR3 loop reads CSVDGTVNTDTQYF. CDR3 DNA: TGCAGCGTTGACGGGACAGTCAACACAGATACGCAGTATTTT.

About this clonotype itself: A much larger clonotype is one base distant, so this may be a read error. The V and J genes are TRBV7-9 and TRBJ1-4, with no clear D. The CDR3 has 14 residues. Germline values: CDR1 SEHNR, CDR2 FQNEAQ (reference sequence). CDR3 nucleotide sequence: TGTGCCAGCAGCTTAACGCTAGATAATGAAATACTGTTTTTT. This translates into CASSLTLDNEILFF.

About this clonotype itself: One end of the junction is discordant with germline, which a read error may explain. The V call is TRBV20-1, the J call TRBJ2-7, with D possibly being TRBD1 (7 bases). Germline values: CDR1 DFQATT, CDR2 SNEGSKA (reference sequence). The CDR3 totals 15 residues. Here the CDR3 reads CSSRGLQGFSYEQYF. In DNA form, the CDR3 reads TGCAGTTCTAGAGGACTACAGGGGTTCTCCTACGAGCAGTACTTC.

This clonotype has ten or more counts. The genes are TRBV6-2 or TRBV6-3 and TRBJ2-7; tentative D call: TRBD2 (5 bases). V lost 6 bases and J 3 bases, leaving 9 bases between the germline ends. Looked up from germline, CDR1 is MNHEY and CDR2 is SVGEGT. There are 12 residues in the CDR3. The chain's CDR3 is CASSYGIYEQYF. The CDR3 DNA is TGTGCCAGCAGCTACGGGATCTACGAGCAGTACTTC.

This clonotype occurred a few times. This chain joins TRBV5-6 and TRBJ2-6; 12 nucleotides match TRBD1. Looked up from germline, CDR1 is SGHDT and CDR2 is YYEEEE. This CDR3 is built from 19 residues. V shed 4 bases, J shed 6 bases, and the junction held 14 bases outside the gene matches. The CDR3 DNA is TGTGCCAGCAGCGACCCAGGGACAGGGGGCGTAGTTGAGGCCAACGTCCTGACTTTC. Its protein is CASSDPGTGGVVEANVLTF.

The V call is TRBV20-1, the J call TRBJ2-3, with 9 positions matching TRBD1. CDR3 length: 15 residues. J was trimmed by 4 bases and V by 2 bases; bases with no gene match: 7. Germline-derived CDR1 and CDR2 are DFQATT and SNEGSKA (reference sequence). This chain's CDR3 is CSARQSGTGPDTQYF. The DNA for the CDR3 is TGCAGTGCTAGACAATCCGGGACAGGGCCAGATACGCAGTATTTT.

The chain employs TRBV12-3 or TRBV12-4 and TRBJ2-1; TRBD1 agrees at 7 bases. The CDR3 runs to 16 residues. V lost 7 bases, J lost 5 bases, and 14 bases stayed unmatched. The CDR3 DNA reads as TGTGCCAGCATTAACGACAGGGACGCCTGGAACAATGAGCAGTTCTTC. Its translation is CASINDRDAWNNEQFF.

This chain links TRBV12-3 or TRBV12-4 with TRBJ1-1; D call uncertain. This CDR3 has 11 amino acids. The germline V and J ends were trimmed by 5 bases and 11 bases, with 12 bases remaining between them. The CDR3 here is CASSPGGSAFF. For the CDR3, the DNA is TGTGCCAGCAGTCCAGGAGGGAGCGCTTTCTTT.

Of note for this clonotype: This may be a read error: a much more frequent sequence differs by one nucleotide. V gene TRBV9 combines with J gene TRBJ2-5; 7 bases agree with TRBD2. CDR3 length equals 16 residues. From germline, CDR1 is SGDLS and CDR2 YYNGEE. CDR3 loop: CVSSDAGAGLQETQYF. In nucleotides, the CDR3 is TGTGTCAGCAGCGATGCGGGAGCCGGGCTTCAAGAGACCCAGTACTTC.

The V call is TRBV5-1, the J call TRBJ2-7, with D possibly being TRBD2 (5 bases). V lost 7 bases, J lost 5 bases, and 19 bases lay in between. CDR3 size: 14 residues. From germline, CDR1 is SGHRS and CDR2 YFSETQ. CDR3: CASSFPGNPNEQYF. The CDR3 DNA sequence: TGCGCCAGCTCTTTCCCGGGAAATCCGAACGAGCAGTACTTC. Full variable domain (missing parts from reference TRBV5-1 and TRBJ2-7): KAGVTQTPRYLIKTRGQQVTLSCSPISGHRSVSWYQQTPGQGLQFLFEYFSETQRNKGNFPGRFSGRQFSNSRSEMNVSTLELGDSALYLCASSFPGNPNEQYFGPGTRLTVT.

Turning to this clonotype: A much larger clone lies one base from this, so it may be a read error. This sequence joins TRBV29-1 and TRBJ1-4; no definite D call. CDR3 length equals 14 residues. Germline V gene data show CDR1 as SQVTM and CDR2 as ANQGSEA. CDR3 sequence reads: CGADGGATNEKLFF. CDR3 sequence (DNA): TGCGGCGCTGACGGTGGAGCAACTAATGAAAAACTGTTTTTT.

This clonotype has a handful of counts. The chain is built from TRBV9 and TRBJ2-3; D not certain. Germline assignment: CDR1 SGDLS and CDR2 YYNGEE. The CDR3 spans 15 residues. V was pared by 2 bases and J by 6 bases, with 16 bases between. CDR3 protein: CASSVSEVVPDTQYF. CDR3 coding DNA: TGTGCCAGCAGCGTTTCTGAGGTGGTTCCGGATACGCAGTATTTT.

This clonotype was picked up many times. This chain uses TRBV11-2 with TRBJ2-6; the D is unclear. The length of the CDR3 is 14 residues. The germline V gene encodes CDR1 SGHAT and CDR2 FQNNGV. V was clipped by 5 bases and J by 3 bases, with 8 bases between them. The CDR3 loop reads CASSPVIGANVLTF. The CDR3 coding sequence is TGTGCCAGCAGCCCCGTGATTGGGGCCAACGTCCTGACTTTC.

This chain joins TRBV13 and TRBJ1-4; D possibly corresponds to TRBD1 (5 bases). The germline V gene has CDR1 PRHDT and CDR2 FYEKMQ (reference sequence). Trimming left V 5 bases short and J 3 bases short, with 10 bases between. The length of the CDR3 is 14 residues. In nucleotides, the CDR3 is TGTGCCAGCAGCAGCAGGGCTCCTAATGAAAAACTGTTTTTT. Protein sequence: CASSSRAPNEKLFF.

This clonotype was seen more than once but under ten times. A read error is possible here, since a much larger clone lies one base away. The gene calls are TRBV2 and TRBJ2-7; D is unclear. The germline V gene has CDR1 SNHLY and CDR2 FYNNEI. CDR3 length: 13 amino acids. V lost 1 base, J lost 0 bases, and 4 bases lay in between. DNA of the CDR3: TGTGCCAGCAGTGAAGAGGGCTCCTACGAGCAGTACTTC. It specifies CASSEEGSYEQYF.

CDR3 bases: TGTGCCGGCATGGCGGGGGGTGAGGAGACCCAGTACTTC. It specifies CAGMAGGEETQYF. This sequence joins TRBV25-1 and TRBJ2-5; 8 nucleotides agree with TRBD2. This CDR3 region has 13 residues. Germline CDR1 is MGHDK and CDR2 is SYGVNS. Trimming cost V 11 bases and J 5 bases; bases outside gene matches: 10.

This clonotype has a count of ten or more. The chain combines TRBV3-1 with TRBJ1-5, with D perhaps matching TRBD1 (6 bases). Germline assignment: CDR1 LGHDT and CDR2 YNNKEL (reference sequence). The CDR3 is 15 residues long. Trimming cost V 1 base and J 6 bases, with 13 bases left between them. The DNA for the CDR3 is TGTGCCAGCAGCCAAGTTTTGGGGGCAGGTCAGCCCCAGCATTTT. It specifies CASSQVLGAGQPQHF.

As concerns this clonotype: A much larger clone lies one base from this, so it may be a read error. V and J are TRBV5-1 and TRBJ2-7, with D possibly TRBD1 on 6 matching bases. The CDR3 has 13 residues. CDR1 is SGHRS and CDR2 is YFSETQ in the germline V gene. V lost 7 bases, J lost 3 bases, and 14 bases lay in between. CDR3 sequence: CASGLGTNYEQYF. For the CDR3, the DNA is TGCGCCAGCGGCCTAGGGACAAACTACGAGCAGTACTTC.

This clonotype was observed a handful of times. The CDR3 nucleotides are TGTGCCAGCAGTTTAAGGCAGGGCAATCAGCCCCAGCATTTT. This gives the protein CASSLRQGNQPQHF. V gene TRBV27 combines with J gene TRBJ1-5; D unresolved. CDR3 length: 14 amino acids. Germline V gene data show CDR1 as MNHEY and CDR2 as SMNVEV (reference sequence). With 2 bases removed from V and 2 bases from J, the gap between germline ends came to 7 bases.

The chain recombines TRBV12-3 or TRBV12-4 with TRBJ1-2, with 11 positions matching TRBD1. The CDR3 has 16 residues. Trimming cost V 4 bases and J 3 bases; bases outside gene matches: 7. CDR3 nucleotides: TGTGCCAGCAGTTCATCCCGGGACAGGGGGGACTATGGCTACACCTTC. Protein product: CASSSSRDRGDYGYTF.

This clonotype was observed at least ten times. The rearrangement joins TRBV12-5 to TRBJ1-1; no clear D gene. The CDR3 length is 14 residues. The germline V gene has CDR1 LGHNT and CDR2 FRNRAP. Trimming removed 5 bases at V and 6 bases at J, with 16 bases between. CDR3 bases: TGTGCTAGTGGTCAGGCGGGGATCTACGCTGAAGCTTTCTTT. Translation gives CASGQAGIYAEAFF.

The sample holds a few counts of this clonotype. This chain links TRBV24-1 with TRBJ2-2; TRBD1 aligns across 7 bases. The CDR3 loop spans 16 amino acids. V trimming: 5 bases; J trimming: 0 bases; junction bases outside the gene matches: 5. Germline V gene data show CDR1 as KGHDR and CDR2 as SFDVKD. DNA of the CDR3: TGTGCCACCAGTGGGGTCGGGACAGCGAACACCGGGGAGCTGTTTTTT. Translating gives CATSGVGTANTGELFF.

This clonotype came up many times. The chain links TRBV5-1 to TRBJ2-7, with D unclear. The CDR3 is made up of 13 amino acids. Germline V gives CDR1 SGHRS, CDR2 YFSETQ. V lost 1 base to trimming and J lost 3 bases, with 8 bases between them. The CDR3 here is CASSLQRDYEQYF. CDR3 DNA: TGCGCCAGCAGCTTGCAGCGAGACTACGAGCAGTACTTC.

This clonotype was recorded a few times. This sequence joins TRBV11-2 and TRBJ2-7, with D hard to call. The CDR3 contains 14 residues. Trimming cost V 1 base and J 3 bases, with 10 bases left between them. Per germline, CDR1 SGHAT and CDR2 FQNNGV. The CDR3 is CASSLVQENYEQYF. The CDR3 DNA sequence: TGTGCCAGCAGCTTAGTCCAGGAGAACTACGAGCAGTACTTC.

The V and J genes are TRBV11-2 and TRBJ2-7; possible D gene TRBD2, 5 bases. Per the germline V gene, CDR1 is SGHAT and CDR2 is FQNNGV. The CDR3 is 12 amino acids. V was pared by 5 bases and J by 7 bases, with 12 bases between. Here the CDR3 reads CASSGSLREQYF. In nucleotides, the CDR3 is TGTGCCAGCAGCGGGAGTTTACGGGAGCAGTACTTC.

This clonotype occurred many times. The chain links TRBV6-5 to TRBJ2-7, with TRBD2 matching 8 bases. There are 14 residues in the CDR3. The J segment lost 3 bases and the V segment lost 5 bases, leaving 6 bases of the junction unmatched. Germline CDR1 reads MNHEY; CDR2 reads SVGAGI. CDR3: CASSAFGRVYEQYF. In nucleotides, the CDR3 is TGTGCCAGCAGTGCCTTCGGGAGGGTCTACGAGCAGTACTTC.

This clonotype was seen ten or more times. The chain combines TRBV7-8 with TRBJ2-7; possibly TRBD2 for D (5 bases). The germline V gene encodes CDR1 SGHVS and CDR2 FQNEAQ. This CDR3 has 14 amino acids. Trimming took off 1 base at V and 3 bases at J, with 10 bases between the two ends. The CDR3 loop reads CASSLDLAIYEQYF. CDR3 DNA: TGTGCCAGCAGCTTAGATCTAGCTATCTACGAGCAGTACTTC.

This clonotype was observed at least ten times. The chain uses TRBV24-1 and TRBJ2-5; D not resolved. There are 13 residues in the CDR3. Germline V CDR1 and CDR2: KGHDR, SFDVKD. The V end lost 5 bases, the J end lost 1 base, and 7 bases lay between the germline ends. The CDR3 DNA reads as TGTGCCACCAGTGCGGGCGGCCAAGAGACCCAGTACTTC. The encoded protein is CATSAGGQETQYF.

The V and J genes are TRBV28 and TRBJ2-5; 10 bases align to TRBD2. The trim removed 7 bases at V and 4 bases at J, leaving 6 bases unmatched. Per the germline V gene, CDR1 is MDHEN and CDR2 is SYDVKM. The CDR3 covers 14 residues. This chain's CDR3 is CASNLAGEGETQYF. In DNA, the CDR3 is TGTGCCAGCAATCTAGCGGGAGAAGGAGAGACCCAGTACTTC.

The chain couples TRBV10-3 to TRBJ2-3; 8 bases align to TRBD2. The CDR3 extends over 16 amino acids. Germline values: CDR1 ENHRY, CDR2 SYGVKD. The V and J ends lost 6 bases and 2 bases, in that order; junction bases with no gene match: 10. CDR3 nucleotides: TGTGCCATCAGCAGTGGACCAGCGGGGGTCACAGATACGCAGTATTTT. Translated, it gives CAISSGPAGVTDTQYF.